This T cell receptor beta chain was sequenced during a study of glioma-infiltrating T cells. For the study at large: Blood libraries targeted about 4.5- to 11-fold coverage of 910,000 or so T cells.

To note about this clonotype: The antigen remains undetermined.

TCR alpha and beta CDR3 regions were amplified from RNA using iRepertoire nested multiplex PCR. TCRdb used MiXCR to reprocess the multiplex PCR reads, holding one entry per CDR3 protein. The sample lists fewer than 500,000 distinct CDR3 sequences; approximately 42% were seen once. Notes on the study in general: Tissue and blood shared very few CDR3 sequences. Gliomas, especially low-grade, showed above-expected tissue-blood divergence; non-neoplastic patients showed below. Signature shared blood CDR3 motifs were enriched in low-divergence and depleted in high-divergence patients.

Trimming stripped 2 bases from V and 6 bases from J, with 11 bases between. Germline CDR1 is MGHRA and CDR2 is YSYEKL. This CDR3 spans 13 amino acids. Sequencing input: glioma tissue, nonneoplastic brain tissue, or PBMCs (not recorded which). V and J are TRBV4-1 and TRBJ2-7; tentatively, D is TRBD1 (6 bases). The receptor comes from a human donor with low-grade glioma or glioblastoma, undergoing nonglioma brain surgery, or in good health (not recorded which). CDR3 loop: CASSQQGFGEQYF. The DNA for the CDR3 is TGCGCCAGCAGCCAACAGGGGTTCGGCGAGCAGTACTTC.